This T cell receptor (beta chain) was observed in a study of OX40 agonist ivuxolimab in advanced cancers. The wider study: Subjects had a mean age of around 63 years, with a range of roughly 20 to 79; around 83% were male.

Concerning this clone: At one of its ends the junction is not consistent with the germline gene, which may arise from a read error.

CDR1 WSHSY and CDR2 SAAADI come from the germline V gene. The CDR3 runs to 15 residues. Method: immunoSEQ multiplex PCR; TCRdb's copy keeps in-frame clones and lacks some. Here the sample spans thousands of clones, 65% to 80% being singletons. This chain links TRBV10-2 with TRBJ2-7; D may be TRBD2 (6 bases). The sequencing used CD4+ or CD8+ T cells sorted from blood, collected in a trial of the OX40 agonist ivuxolimab. This clonotype originated in an adult with an advanced solid tumor such as melanoma, head and neck, liver or kidney cancer. The DNA for the CDR3 is TGCGCCAGCAGTGAGTGGGAGGTCAGGCCGTACGGGCAGTACTTC. Its protein product is CASSEWEVRPYGQYF.